Following are 30 T cell receptor beta chains from one sample sequenced in a study of human T cells and chemical hapten exposure. The time point here: healthy volunteer bleed at 2 weeks. Whole blood, unfractionated, served as the material for total RNA extraction. TCRdb analysed the RACE reads with MiXCR anew, one entry per CDR3 protein. The repertoire has around 130,000 distinct CDR3 sequences, approximately 9.5% of them found once; the top ten carry 1.5% to 2%. The sequencing input was whole blood. These receptors were obtained from a male donor in good health. Some clones in this sample may be carry-over from other donors' samples.

This clonotype has a handful of counts. V usage is TRBV12-5 and J usage is TRBJ2-2; D remains ambiguous. Germline V lookup: CDR1 LGHNT, CDR2 FRNRAP. CDR3 size: 14 residues. V lost 2 bases, J lost 0 bases, and 4 bases lay in between. The CDR3 DNA is TGTGCTAGTGGTTTGTGGCCGAACACCGGGGAGCTGTTTTTT. Translation gives CASGLWPNTGELFF.

This chain joins TRBV12-3 or TRBV12-4 and TRBJ2-1; D might be TRBD2 (6 bases). The ends were cut back, 2 bases at V and 5 bases at J, with 13 bases in the middle. This CDR3 comprises 15 residues. Here the CDR3 DNA reads TGTGCCAGCAGTTTAAAACTACGGGGGAACAATGAGCAGTTCTTC. This gives the protein CASSLKLRGNNEQFF.

As for this clonotype: Since a much larger clone is just one base distant, this may be a read error. The chain carries TRBV6-1 and TRBJ1-1; D gene ambiguous. V was trimmed by 4 bases and J by 8 bases, leaving 8 bases between them. The CDR3 contains 11 residues. Germline values: CDR1 MNHNS, CDR2 SASEGT. Written as DNA, the CDR3 is TGTGCCAGCAGTGCAGGAGTAGAAGCTTTCTTT. It translates to CASSAGVEAFF.

V is TRBV6-1 and J is TRBJ1-6; D is unresolved. The V and J ends lost 2 bases and 9 bases respectively, with 17 bases between them. The CDR3 length is 16 residues. Germline CDR1 and CDR2: MNHNS and SASEGT. This CDR3 is CASSERSNVHGSPLHF. Written as DNA, the CDR3 is TGTGCCAGCAGTGAAAGGTCGAATGTTCACGGTTCACCCCTCCACTTT.

This clonotype was picked up many times. The chain links TRBV7-9 to TRBJ2-7; 10 positions agree with TRBD1. This CDR3 region has 15 residues. CDR1 SEHNR and CDR2 FQNEAQ come from the germline V gene (reference sequence). The junction had 7 bases not matched to a gene; V was cut back by 6 bases and J by 2 bases. The DNA of the CDR3 is TGTGCCAGCAGACTCGACAGGGGGCTTACCTACGAGCAGTACTTC. It encodes CASRLDRGLTYEQYF. The variable domain in full, with the rest retrieved from reference TRBV7-9 and TRBJ2-7, is DTGVSQNPRHKITKRGQNVTFRCDPISEHNRLYWYRQTLGQGPEFLTYFQNEAQLEKSRLLSDRFSAERPKGSFSTLEIQRTEQGDSAMYLCASRLDRGLTYEQYFGPGTRLTVT.

In this sample, this clonotype turned up a few times. This chain links TRBV14 with TRBJ1-2; D uncertain. Germline CDR1 and CDR2: SGHDN and FVKESK. V lost 2 bases to trimming and J lost 3 bases, with 10 bases between them. This CDR3 spans 14 amino acids. The CDR3 DNA is TGTGCCAGCAGCCAACGGACGGCCGACTATGGCTACACCTTC. This codes for CASSQRTADYGYTF.

A remark on this clonotype: This could be a read error, since a much larger clone is one nucleotide away. This rearrangement joins TRBV7-8 to TRBJ2-3, with 9 positions matching TRBD2. Germline values: CDR1 SGHVS, CDR2 FQNEAQ. J was trimmed by 3 bases and V by 2 bases; bases with no gene match: 9. The CDR3 has 17 amino acids. Here the CDR3 DNA reads TGTGCCAGCAGCTTAATGCGAGCGGGGGGTAGTACAGATACGCAGTATTTT. Residues: CASSLMRAGGSTDTQYF.

The sample holds many counts of this clonotype. This chain uses TRBV27 with TRBJ1-1; 8 bases match TRBD1. CDR3 length: 15 residues. With V trimmed by 4 bases and J by 6 bases, 10 bases remained unmatched. Germline-derived CDR1 and CDR2 are MNHEY and SMNVEV (reference sequence). The CDR3 reads CASSSLFGRGPEAFF. Here the CDR3 DNA reads TGTGCCAGCAGTTCCCTCTTCGGCAGGGGGCCTGAAGCTTTCTTT.

This clonotype was detected ten times or more. The chain has TRBV20-1 and TRBJ1-2; unclear D gene. CDR1 is DFQATT and CDR2 is SNEGSKA in the germline V gene (reference sequence). V was cut by 2 bases and J by 2 bases, with 6 bases left in between. The CDR3 totals 12 residues. The CDR3 here is CSARQANYGYTF. As DNA, the CDR3 is TGCAGTGCTAGACAGGCAAACTATGGCTACACCTTC.

V gene TRBV12-3 or TRBV12-4 combines with J gene TRBJ2-7; no clear D gene. The ends were cut back, 3 bases at V and 0 bases at J, with 6 bases in the middle. The CDR3 is 13 amino acids. Written as DNA, the CDR3 is TGTGCCAGCAGTTTTCGTGCCTCCTACGAGCAGTACTTC. Amino acid sequence: CASSFRASYEQYF.

This clonotype was counted many times. The chain has TRBV20-1 and TRBJ2-7, with D possibly being TRBD1 or TRBD2 (6 bases each). V was trimmed by 6 bases and J by 2 bases, leaving 20 bases between them. In germline, CDR1 is DFQATT, CDR2 SNEGSKA (reference sequence). CDR3 size: 15 residues. The CDR3 region is CSAPRGGQDTYEQYF. DNA for the CDR3: TGCAGTGCCCCCCGAGGGGGGCAAGACACCTACGAGCAGTACTTC.

CDR3 sequence reads: CASSPGLPNQPQHF. The CDR3 DNA follows: TGCGCCAGCAGCCCGGGACTGCCTAATCAGCCCCAGCATTTT. V and J are TRBV5-1 and TRBJ1-5; maybe TRBD1 (5 bases). Trimming removed 4 bases from V and 4 bases from J, with 12 bases in between. This CDR3 is 14 amino acids long. Germline V gives CDR1 SGHRS, CDR2 YFSETQ.

This clonotype was detected a few times. The chain carries TRBV20-1 and TRBJ1-5, with D perhaps TRBD1 (6 bases). The germline V gene has CDR1 DFQATT and CDR2 SNEGSKA (reference sequence). The germline V and J ends were trimmed by 6 bases and 5 bases, with 11 bases remaining between them. The CDR3 is 12 residues long. Here the CDR3 DNA reads TGCAGTGCGAGACGGACAGATCAGCCCCAGCATTTT. Translation gives CSARRTDQPQHF.

This clonotype was picked up a small number of times. The rearrangement links TRBV30 to TRBJ2-7, with 7 bases matching TRBD2. V lost 6 bases and J lost 0; bases outside the gene matches: 5. CDR1 and CDR2 from the germline V gene are GTSNPN and SVGIG (reference sequence). This CDR3 has 13 amino acids. This CDR3 reads CACQSGGSYEQYF. In DNA form, the CDR3 reads TGTGCCTGTCAATCGGGAGGCTCCTACGAGCAGTACTTC. The full variable domain, its missing parts supplied by reference TRBV30 and TRBJ2-7, is SQTIHQWPATLVQPVGSPLSLECTVEGTSNPNLYWYRQAAGRGLQLLFYSVGIGQISSEVPQNLSASRPQDRQFILSSKKLLLSDSGFYLCACQSGGSYEQYFGPGTRLTVT.

This clonotype has more than one count but fewer than ten. The chain carries TRBV6-1 and TRBJ1-5, with 8 bases fitting TRBD1. The CDR3 totals 14 residues. The germline CDR1 and CDR2 sequences are MNHNS and SASEGT. V lost 8 bases, J lost 6 bases, and 9 bases stayed unmatched. The CDR3 sequence: CASGGQGGSQPQHF. The CDR3 DNA follows: TGTGCCAGCGGTGGACAGGGCGGATCTCAGCCCCAGCATTTT.

The CDR3 DNA sequence: TGCGCCAGCAGTGGGTCCCTAGCGGACCTAGCCAAAAACATTCAGTACTTC. It encodes CASSGSLADLAKNIQYF. V gene TRBV5-1 combines with J gene TRBJ2-4, with 7 bases identical to TRBD2. J lost 0 bases, V lost 5 bases, and 11 bases had no gene match. The CDR3 length is 17 residues. CDR1 SGHRS and CDR2 YFSETQ come from the germline V gene. The complete variable domain, with remaining parts taken from reference TRBV5-1 and TRBJ2-4, reads KAGVTQTPRYLIKTRGQQVTLSCSPISGHRSVSWYQQTPGQGLQFLFEYFSETQRNKGNFPGRFSGRQFSNSRSEMNVSTLELGDSALYLCASSGSLADLAKNIQYFGAGTRLSVL.

The sample holds a few counts of this clonotype. The rearrangement links TRBV14 to TRBJ2-7; D is unresolved. Trimming stripped 4 bases from V and 2 bases from J, with 12 bases between. The CDR3 spans 14 residues. Germline lookup yields CDR1 SGHDN and CDR2 FVKESK. The CDR3 bases are TGTGCCAGCAGCCTAATGGGCACTACCTACGAGCAGTACTTC. It encodes CASSLMGTTYEQYF.

Comment on this clonotype: The germline gene is not matched at one end of the junction; a read error may be the cause. In DNA, the CDR3 is TGTACCAGTAGTATCGGACAGAGGAGCCACTACGAGCAGTACTTC. Its translation: CTSSIGQRSHYEQYF. V gene TRBV19 combines with J gene TRBJ2-7; a possible D gene is TRBD1 (6 bases). The CDR3 covers 15 residues. Germline V gene sequence: CDR1 LNHDA, CDR2 SQIVND (reference sequence). The whole variable domain, filled in from reference TRBV19 and TRBJ2-7, reads DGGITQSPKYLFRKEGQNVTLSCEQNLNHDAMYWYRQDPGQGLRLIYYSQIVNDFQKGDIAEGYSVSREKKESFPLTVTSAQKNPTAFYLCTSSIGQRSHYEQYFGPGTRLTVT.

This clonotype was seen at least ten times. The CDR3 spells CASSQDVRGTEAFF. In nucleotides, the CDR3 is TGCGCCAGCAGCCAAGATGTTAGGGGCACTGAAGCTTTCTTT. V usage is TRBV4-3 and J usage is TRBJ1-1; D might be TRBD1 (5 bases). The germline V and J ends were trimmed by 0 bases and 4 bases, with 9 bases remaining between them. The germline gives CDR1 LGHNA, CDR2 YSLEER. This CDR3 is built from 14 residues.

The V call is TRBV3-1, the J call TRBJ1-5; D not certain. The germline CDR1 and CDR2 sequences are LGHDT and YNNKEL (reference sequence). The CDR3 sequence is 15 residues long. Trimming shortened V by 0 bases and J by 4 bases, and 10 bases separated the two germline ends. The DNA of the CDR3 is TGTGCCAGCAGCCAAGAATCGGGGAGGAATCAGCCCCAGCATTTT. The encoded protein is CASSQESGRNQPQHF.

At least ten counts were recorded for this clonotype. The chain employs TRBV11-2 and TRBJ1-3; the D is unclear. The CDR3 spans 17 residues. CDR1 SGHAT and CDR2 FQNNGV come from the germline V gene. The V gene lost 1 base and the J gene lost 0 bases, with 13 bases spanning the gap. The DNA for the CDR3 is TGTGCCAGCAGCTTAGGAGCAGGACGAAACTCTGGAAACACCATATATTTT. This encodes CASSLGAGRNSGNTIYF. Using reference TRBV11-2 and TRBJ1-3 for the parts outside the CDR3, the full variable domain is EAGVAQSPRYKIIEKRQSVAFWCNPISGHATLYWYQQILGQGPKLLIQFQNNGVVDDSQLPKDRFSAERLKGVDSTLKIQPAKLEDSAVYLCASSLGAGRNSGNTIYFGEGSWLTVV.

J is TRBJ2-3 and V is TRBV25-1; TRBD1 aligns across 12 bases. CDR3 length: 13 amino acids. Germline CDR1 is MGHDK and CDR2 is SYGVNS. The junction had 1 base not matched to a gene; V was cut back by 8 bases and J by 4 bases. CDR3 region: CASGTGGADTQYF. The CDR3 nucleotides read TGTGCCAGCGGGACAGGGGGCGCAGATACGCAGTATTTT. The full variable domain, rest sourced from reference TRBV25-1 and TRBJ2-3, is EADIYQTPRYLVIGTGKKITLECSQTMGHDKMYWYQQDPGMELHLIHYSYGVNSTEKGDLSSESTVSRIRTEHFPLTLESARPSHTSQYLCASGTGGADTQYFGPGTRLTVL.

The J gene is TRBJ2-6, the V gene TRBV5-6; possibly TRBD1 for D (5 bases). CDR1 and CDR2 (germline): SGHDT, YYEEEE. CDR3 length: 14 residues. Trimming removed 4 bases from V and 2 bases from J, with 7 bases in between. Here the CDR3 reads CASSQGTGANVLTF. CDR3 in DNA: TGTGCCAGCAGCCAGGGAACTGGGGCCAACGTCCTGACTTTC.

The table lists this clonotype with many counts. The rearrangement joins TRBV5-8 to TRBJ1-3; D is uncertain. Trimming took 0 bases from V and 0 from J, leaving 7 bases between them. Germline CDR1 reads SGHTS; CDR2 reads YDEGEE. The CDR3 runs to 15 residues. CDR3 DNA sequence: TGTGCCAGCAGCTTGGGCCAGAGCTCTGGAAACACCATATATTTT. It yields the protein CASSLGQSSGNTIYF.

This clonotype was seen a handful of times. The V gene is TRBV6-2 or TRBV6-3, the J gene TRBJ1-2, with D possibly TRBD1 on 5 matching bases. V was cut by 0 bases and J by 2 bases, with 10 bases left in between. Looked up from germline, CDR1 is MNHEY and CDR2 is SVGEGT. The CDR3 length is 15 residues. CDR3 region: CASSYSPGPNYGYTF. CDR3 in DNA: TGTGCCAGCAGTTACTCACCGGGACCGAACTATGGCTACACCTTC.

This clonotype was observed many times. This chain joins TRBV7-4 and TRBJ1-2; 9 bases line up with TRBD1. This CDR3 region has 15 residues. Trimming took 3 bases from V and 4 from J; bases not matched to a gene: 6. Germline V gene data show CDR1 as SGHVT and CDR2 as SQSDAQ. Written as DNA, the CDR3 is TGTGCCAGCAGCTTCCGGGACAGGGTTTTCTATGGCTACACCTTC. Amino acid sequence: CASSFRDRVFYGYTF.

This clonotype was picked up a small number of times. The chain has TRBV28 and TRBJ2-7; D possibly corresponds to TRBD2 (5 bases). The CDR3 spans 12 residues. The germline V gene has CDR1 MDHEN and CDR2 SYDVKM. V lost 6 bases, J lost 6 bases, and 12 bases lay in between. The chain's CDR3 is CASSTGSREQYF. CDR3 in DNA: TGTGCCAGCAGCACGGGGTCGCGCGAGCAGTACTTC.

Many counts were recorded for this clonotype. The genes are TRBV7-9 and TRBJ1-1; no definite D call. CDR1 SEHNR and CDR2 FQNEAQ come from the germline V gene (reference sequence). This CDR3 has 13 residues. Trimming removed 1 base at V and 5 bases at J, with 8 bases between. CDR3 coding DNA: TGTGCCAGCAGCTTAGAAGGAGGGACTGAAGCTTTCTTT. This encodes CASSLEGGTEAFF.

The chain links TRBV5-4 to TRBJ1-2, with D perhaps matching TRBD1 (5 bases). The CDR3 runs 15 residues. Germline CDR1 and CDR2: SGHNT and YYREEE (reference sequence). The V end was cut by 3 bases, the J end by 2 bases, with 14 bases between. CDR3 region: CASSSRFRENYGYTF. The CDR3 bases are TGTGCCAGCAGCTCGCGATTCAGGGAGAACTATGGCTACACCTTC.

The sample holds a few counts of this clonotype. The chain links TRBV5-5 to TRBJ2-7; 13 positions match TRBD2. Trimming removed 3 bases from V and 6 bases from J; junction bases left unmatched: 3. CDR3 length: 14 amino acids. Per germline, CDR1 SGHKS and CDR2 YYEKEE (reference sequence). In DNA, the CDR3 is TGTGCCAGCAGCTCGGGACTAGCGGGAATCGAGCAGTACTTC. It codes for CASSSGLAGIEQYF.